These 7 T cell receptor beta chains were all obtained from the same sample, sequenced in a study of human T cells and chemical hapten exposure (dated by TCRdb to the early 2020s). The label giving this sample's time point can be read as: patch test 1, 2 weeks after DPC sensitization. Per the publication, the treatment or condition label means: therapeutic diphenylcyclopropenone sensitization with weekly scalp DPC. Library prep was done by RACE. Sequencer: NextSeq 500. TCRdb reprocessing: public reads trimmed at Q25 with fastp, clones called with MiXCR, in-frame beta chains kept. Under each unique CDR3 protein, matching rows form one entry showing the most common genes and DNA. For this sample there are roughly 180,000 distinct CDR3 sequences; more than 20% appear just once. About 7% of the sample belongs to the ten largest clones. The specimen was whole blood, collected in connection with sensitization to the hapten diphenylcyclopropenone (DPC). All receptors derive from a woman aged 45 to 65 with alopecia areata. Some clones in this sample may be carry-over from other donors' samples.

This chain connects TRBV7-3 to TRBJ2-7; possibly TRBD2 for D (5 bases). This CDR3 contains 15 residues. Looked up from germline, CDR1 is SGHTA and CDR2 is FQGTGA. V was trimmed by 2 bases and J by 0 bases, leaving 11 bases between them. The CDR3 sequence: CASSLGGLSSYEQYF. In DNA, the CDR3 is TGTGCCAGCAGCTTAGGCGGACTGAGCTCCTACGAGCAGTACTTC.

This clonotype was found a few times. The V and J genes are TRBV2 and TRBJ2-1, with 7 bases identical to TRBD1. There are 15 residues in the CDR3. V was pared by 7 bases and J by 4 bases, with 10 bases of the junction left unmatched. CDR1 and CDR2 from the germline V gene are SNHLY and FYNNEI. The CDR3 coding sequence is TGTGCCAGCAAACCCCAGGGACAGTTGTACAATGAGCAGTTCTTC. As protein: CASKPQGQLYNEQFF. The full variable domain, its missing parts supplied by reference TRBV2 and TRBJ2-1, is EPEVTQTPSHQVTQMGQEVILRCVPISNHLYFYWYRQILGQKVEFLVSFYNNEISEKSEIFDDQFSVERPDGSNFTLKIRSTKLEDSAMYFCASKPQGQLYNEQFFGPGTRLTVL.

The rearrangement links TRBV7-2 to TRBJ2-7; D is unclear. Germline CDR1 SGHTA, CDR2 FQGNSA. V shed 8 bases and J shed 3 bases, with 14 bases lying between them. The CDR3 has 13 amino acids. The CDR3 region has the DNA TGTGCCAGCCGAAACATAGGAAGCTACGAGCAGTACTTC. Translated, it gives CASRNIGSYEQYF.

The V and J genes are TRBV2 and TRBJ2-7; TRBD1 matches 7 bases. J was trimmed by 9 bases and V by 2 bases; bases with no gene match: 13. Germline V gives CDR1 SNHLY, CDR2 FYNNEI. The CDR3 has 15 amino acids. The CDR3 sequence: CASSEKGQRARGQYF. CDR3 coding DNA: TGTGCCAGCAGTGAAAAGGGACAGAGGGCCCGGGGGCAGTACTTC.

Only a few counts were recorded for this clonotype. The chain carries TRBV6-5 and TRBJ1-2; 9 bases align to TRBD1. CDR1 and CDR2 (germline): MNHEY, SVGAGI. V lost 7 bases, J lost 4 bases, and 16 bases stayed unmatched. This CDR3 is built from 17 residues. The CDR3 reads CASTPSGQGAVSYGYTF. In nucleotides, the CDR3 is TGTGCCAGCACCCCGTCGGGACAGGGAGCCGTATCCTATGGCTACACCTTC.

The J gene is TRBJ2-7, the V gene TRBV21-1; the D segment call TRBD1 is taken from the table without a DNA check. TRBV21-1 is a known pseudogene. CDR3 length: 14 residues. The CDR3 bases are TGTGCCAGCACTCCCGGGACAGGGTTCTACGAGCAGTACTTC. Residues: CASTPGTGFYEQYF.

In its sample, this clonotype was seen a few times. This chain connects TRBV11-2 to TRBJ1-2; no definite D call. V was clipped by 2 bases and J by 7 bases, with 23 bases between them. Germline V gene lookup returns CDR1 SGHAT and CDR2 FQNNGV. This CDR3 region has 17 residues. CDR3 nucleotides: TGTGCCAGCAGCTTATCACGAAGCACGTCAGGTATTTCTGGCTACACCTTC. Its translation: CASSLSRSTSGISGYTF.